The 25 T cell receptor beta chains below were found in one sample sequenced in a study of blood T cell repertoires in COVID-19. Assay used: immunoSEQ multiplex PCR; TCRdb lists only in-frame clones, some missing. The sample lists approximately 300,000 clones; roughly 90% were seen once. Specimen: peripheral blood. The receptors were gathered from a woman aged 30 to 39 with COVID-19, enrolled during active disease.

This CDR3 reads CASSRLPGSSYEQYF. The DNA for the CDR3 is TGCGCCAGCAGCCGATTACCGGGAAGCTCCTACGAGCAGTACTTC. The V and J genes are TRBV4-1 and TRBJ2-7, with D tentatively TRBD2 (5 bases). The germline V gene has CDR1 MGHRA and CDR2 YSYEKL. The CDR3 has 15 residues. Between the trimmed V and J ends, which lost 4 bases and 0 bases, there was a span of 13 bases.

The chain employs TRBV28 and TRBJ2-1; TRBD2 matches at 7 bases. The J segment lost 1 base and the V segment lost 5 bases, leaving 14 bases of the junction unmatched. The CDR3 extends over 18 amino acids. Germline-derived CDR1 and CDR2 are MDHEN and SYDVKM. The CDR3 sequence is CASSTRARAGPSYNEQFF. In DNA, the CDR3 is TGTGCCAGCAGTACCAGAGCCCGAGCGGGACCTTCCTACAATGAGCAGTTCTTC.

This sequence joins TRBV29-1 and TRBJ2-7; 10 positions agree with TRBD1. Per germline, CDR1 SQVTM and CDR2 ANQGSEA. CDR3 size: 14 residues. The J segment lost 2 bases and the V segment lost 2 bases, leaving 3 bases of the junction unmatched. In nucleotides, the CDR3 is TGCAGCGTTGAAAGTGGGACAGGGGCCTACGAGCAGTACTTC. Its translation is CSVESGTGAYEQYF.

V is TRBV5-4 and J is TRBJ2-4; 7 positions agree with TRBD1. This CDR3 contains 16 residues. Trimming cost V 5 bases and J 0 bases; bases outside gene matches: 8. Germline loops: CDR1 SGHNT, CDR2 YYREEE (reference sequence). The CDR3 spells CASSREGALAKNIQYF. The CDR3 DNA follows: TGTGCCAGCAGTAGAGAGGGGGCTCTAGCCAAAAACATTCAGTACTTC.

The chain employs TRBV7-8 and TRBJ2-1; 7 nucleotides match TRBD1. The CDR3 sequence is 15 residues long. The junction had 4 bases not matched to a gene; V was cut back by 5 bases and J by 0 bases. Germline CDR1 is SGHVS and CDR2 is FQNEAQ. The CDR3 here is CASSRDSRSYNEQFF. The CDR3 nucleotides are TGTGCCAGCAGCAGGGACAGCCGCTCCTACAATGAGCAGTTCTTC.

V gene TRBV5-1 combines with J gene TRBJ1-1, with D perhaps matching TRBD1 (6 bases). Looked up from germline, CDR1 is SGHRS and CDR2 is YFSETQ. V lost 4 bases and J 2 bases, leaving 12 bases between the germline ends. CDR3 length: 14 amino acids. The CDR3 here is CASSPDRTNTEAFF. The CDR3 bases are TGCGCCAGCAGCCCGGACAGAACTAACACTGAAGCTTTCTTT.

As concerns this clone: Other DNA sequences from this sample encode an identical CDR3 as well. The chain is built from TRBV28 and TRBJ1-5; the D is unclear. The CDR3 length is 14 residues. The germline V and J ends were trimmed by 5 bases and 2 bases, with 10 bases remaining between them. Germline V gives CDR1 MDHEN, CDR2 SYDVKM. CDR3 protein: CASSAPGGNQPQHF. CDR3 coding DNA: TGTGCCAGCAGTGCACCCGGGGGCAATCAGCCCCAGCATTTT.

The genes are TRBV11-2 and TRBJ1-2, with D perhaps TRBD1 (6 bases). The V and J ends lost 0 bases and 4 bases respectively, with 18 bases between them. The CDR3 length is 17 residues. Germline V lookup: CDR1 SGHAT, CDR2 FQNNGV. The CDR3 loop reads CASSLDARKTGTYGYTF. CDR3 nucleotide sequence: TGTGCCAGCAGCTTAGATGCACGGAAAACAGGGACCTATGGCTACACCTTC.

The rearrangement links TRBV6-5 to TRBJ1-5, with 9 bases lining up with TRBD1. Unmatched junction bases numbered 8, after V lost 4 bases and J lost 4 bases. Germline V gene lookup returns CDR1 MNHEY and CDR2 SVGAGI. The CDR3 spans 16 residues. The CDR3 DNA sequence: TGTGCCAGCAGTTCAGGACAGGGGCCTTTAAATCAGCCCCAGCATTTT. This codes for CASSSGQGPLNQPQHF.

The chain couples TRBV28 to TRBJ1-2, with a tentative D call TRBD1 (5 bases). Germline loops: CDR1 MDHEN, CDR2 SYDVKM. The CDR3 runs 14 residues. V was pared by 6 bases and J by 3 bases, with 14 bases between. The CDR3 nucleotides are TGTGCCAGCAGACTCGGGACTCTCGACTATGGCTACACCTTC. Amino acids: CASRLGTLDYGYTF.

For the CDR3, the DNA is TGTGCCAGCAGCTTCCGGGACAGGGAAGGTTTGACTAATGAAAAACTGTTTTTT. Translated, it gives CASSFRDREGLTNEKLFF. The chain carries TRBV7-2 and TRBJ1-4; 9 bases match TRBD1. V trimming: 3 bases; J trimming: 2 bases; junction bases outside the gene matches: 10. The CDR3 is 18 residues long. The germline CDR1 and CDR2 sequences are SGHTA and FQGNSA.

The J gene is TRBJ1-6, the V gene TRBV5-1; TRBD1 matches 9 bases. Germline loops: CDR1 SGHRS, CDR2 YFSETQ. CDR3 length equals 15 residues. After removal of 6 bases from V and 5 bases from J, the junction contained 6 bases not matched to a gene. For the CDR3, the DNA is TGCGCCAGCACCCTGACAGGGGGAAATAATTCACCCCTCCACTTT. It translates to CASTLTGGNNSPLHF.

Concerning this clone: The sample carries other DNA sequences with the same CDR3. V is TRBV27 and J is TRBJ2-3; D gene unclear. Trimming removed 0 bases from V and 6 bases from J, with 7 bases in between. The CDR3 runs 13 residues. Germline-derived CDR1 and CDR2 are MNHEY and SMNVEV (reference sequence). CDR3 amino acids: CASSLSSLDTQYF. The DNA of the CDR3 is TGTGCCAGCAGTTTATCCTCTCTGGATACGCAGTATTTT.

The rearrangement links TRBV6-6 to TRBJ1-2; D is perhaps TRBD1 (5 bases). CDR1 is MNHNY, CDR2 SVGAGI, per germline (reference sequence). The V end was cut by 6 bases, the J end by 3 bases, with 17 bases between. This CDR3 has 15 residues. The CDR3 loop is CASSPGQGGDYGYTF. The DNA for the CDR3 is TGTGCCAGCAGCCCCGGGCAGGGAGGGGACTATGGCTACACCTTC.

This clone has only a few counts. The rearrangement joins TRBV7-9 to TRBJ2-7; D gene ambiguous. The V gene lost 5 bases and the J gene lost 2 bases, with 10 bases spanning the gap. The germline gives CDR1 SEHNR, CDR2 FQNEAQ (reference sequence). This CDR3 comprises 13 residues. The CDR3 protein is CASSPWAPYEQYF. The CDR3 DNA reads as TGTGCCAGCAGCCCGTGGGCCCCCTACGAGCAGTACTTC.

The chain carries TRBV10-2 and TRBJ1-2; maybe TRBD1 (5 bases). Trimming left V 7 bases short and J 6 bases short, with 15 bases between. Germline CDR1 and CDR2: WSHSY and SAAADI. This CDR3 comprises 13 residues. CDR3 DNA sequence: TGCGCCAGCACTAGGGGCCGCTATGATGGCTACACCTTC. Translating gives CASTRGRYDGYTF.

This clone was seen once. The rearrangement links TRBV4-1 to TRBJ2-4; no reliable D call. Between the trimmed V and J ends, which lost 2 bases and 0 bases, there was a span of 11 bases. The CDR3 has 16 residues. CDR1 and CDR2 from the germline V gene are MGHRA and YSYEKL. CDR3 DNA sequence: TGCGCCAGCAGCCAACAAACTTTAGAAGCCAAAAACATTCAGTACTTC. Translated: CASSQQTLEAKNIQYF.

The chain carries TRBV3-1 (or the pseudogene TRBV3-2) and TRBJ2-7; D may be TRBD1 (6 bases). The ends were cut back, 1 base at V and 3 bases at J, with 10 bases in the middle. Germline V CDR1 and CDR2: LGHDT, YNNKEL (reference sequence). The CDR3 has 14 amino acids. The CDR3, as DNA: TGTGCCAGCAGCCAAGGACAGGAGATCTACGAGCAGTACTTC. Residues: CASSQGQEIYEQYF.

This chain connects TRBV4-3 to TRBJ2-2; 8 bases fit TRBD2. This CDR3 comprises 18 residues. Trimming took 1 base from V and 0 from J; bases not matched to a gene: 7. From germline, CDR1 is LGHNA and CDR2 YSLEER. Written as DNA, the CDR3 is TGCGCCAGCAGCCAAGTTCTAGCGGGCCCCACGAACACCGGGGAGCTGTTTTTT. Translation gives CASSQVLAGPTNTGELFF.

The CDR3 spells CASTEYRGREQFF. CDR3 sequence (DNA): TGCGCCAGCACCGAATACAGGGGCCGGGAGCAGTTCTTC. The chain couples TRBV5-1 to TRBJ2-1; the match to TRBD1 covers 7 bases. V lost 6 bases to trimming and J lost 10 bases; unmatched junction nucleotides: 10. Germline CDR1 reads SGHRS; CDR2 reads YFSETQ. The CDR3 is 13 amino acids. Filled out from reference TRBV5-1 and TRBJ2-1, the complete variable domain reads KAGVTQTPRYLIKTRGQQVTLSCSPISGHRSVSWYQQTPGQGLQFLFEYFSETQRNKGNFPGRFSGRQFSNSRSEMNVSTLELGDSALYLCASTEYRGREQFFGPGTRLTVL.

This rearrangement joins TRBV2 to TRBJ2-7; D remains ambiguous. Trimming took 6 bases from V and 0 from J, leaving 9 bases between them. Germline CDR1 SNHLY, CDR2 FYNNEI. CDR3 length: 13 amino acids. CDR3: CASRTGSSYEQYF. For the CDR3, the DNA is TGTGCCAGCAGAACGGGTAGCTCCTACGAGCAGTACTTC.

V usage is TRBV4-2 and J usage is TRBJ2-7; D not resolved. The CDR3 has 16 amino acids. Per the germline V gene, CDR1 is LGHNA and CDR2 is YNFKEQ. V lost 1 base to trimming and J lost 0 bases, with 13 bases between them. The CDR3 DNA reads as TGTGCCAGCAGCCAAGGGCACAGAACGACCTCCTACGAGCAGTACTTC. Protein: CASSQGHRTTSYEQYF.

This rearrangement joins TRBV27 to TRBJ2-2, with 12 nucleotides matching TRBD2. Germline lookup yields CDR1 MNHEY and CDR2 SMNVEV (reference sequence). The CDR3 is made up of 17 amino acids. V lost 6 bases to trimming and J lost 4 bases; unmatched junction nucleotides: 9. The CDR3 bases are TGTGCCAGCAGCGGACTAGCGGGATTAGAGGGCACCGGGGAGCTGTTTTTT. Translating it yields CASSGLAGLEGTGELFF.

As regards this clone: Other DNA sequences in the sample encode the same CDR3. The chain couples TRBV5-1 to TRBJ2-7; D is unclear. Germline-derived CDR1 and CDR2 are SGHRS and YFSETQ. The V gene lost 0 bases and the J gene lost 4 bases, with 5 bases spanning the gap. The CDR3 length is 12 residues. The CDR3 DNA reads TGCGCCAGCAGCTTGGGGGCATACGAGCAGTACTTC. Translation gives CASSLGAYEQYF.

The chain joins TRBV7-2 to TRBJ1-1, with 10 bases that match TRBD1. CDR3 length: 15 residues. V shed 1 base, J shed 5 bases, and the junction held 4 bases outside the gene matches. Germline V gene sequence: CDR1 SGHTA, CDR2 FQGNSA. Here the CDR3 DNA reads TGTGCCAGCAGCTTAGGGGACAGGGGTGGGACTGAAGCTTTCTTT. Protein product: CASSLGDRGGTEAFF.